This section outlines one TCR beta chain sequence together with its context. Its antigen is currently not known. There are no base qualities to consult, and no much larger clone falls within one base. Library method: the immunoSEQ multiplex PCR assay. From the authors' description of their analysis: A statistical classification framework was built for diagnosing cytomegalovirus status from the catalog of TCR beta chain sequences. Held by TCRdb, this immuneACCESS table contains in-frame sequences only and omits some clones. Under half of the omission traces to an unresolved V gene where checked; the cause of the rest is unknown. V and J calls and clone size are copied from that table; D and trimming were computed from the DNA. The sample table holds about 250,000 clones, of which more than 85% were seen once. Clones ranked in the top ten supply approximately 12% of the sample. In the germline V gene (reference sequence), CDR1 corresponds to SEHNR and CDR2 to FQNEAQ. From its cysteine to its phenylalanine, the CDR3 spans 13 amino acids. Here the CDR3 DNA is all that survives: 39 bases in frame from base 1. V loses 7 bases of germline sequence and J loses 3 bases, and the interval between the two ends is 12 bases.

The data belong to a study of cytomegalovirus exposure and HLA in healthy donors (dated by TCRdb to 2017 to 2019). As for the study more broadly: A later analysis indicated that the 90 to 150 validation repertoires were generated on the platform also employed for the approximately 670 repertoires of the first cohort. A separate validation cohort of roughly 130 different subjects was used in addition to the approximately 610-subject first cohort. The study aimed to test whether cataloging public T cell receptors could reveal signatures of past pathogen exposure. To predict cytomegalovirus infection status, the study combined high-throughput TCR immunosequencing, statistical association of individual TCRs with disease status, and machine learning.

What the research found in general, with its limitations: The classifier was reported to diagnose cytomegalovirus status with high specificity and sensitivity in both the original and validation cohorts. Across donors, most TCR sequences were observed very rarely, whereas some public TCRs were present in many individuals. Subsequent analysis determined that TCRs grouped into clusters in the first cohort also showed a tendency toward co-occurrence across the roughly 110 validation repertoires, and 85% to 95% of cluster scores exceeded 0. The study gave a list of roughly 150 TCR beta chains associated with cytomegalovirus. A later analysis lacked HLA typing for the validation cohort, so it scored co-occurrence in that cohort across all 110 or so repertoires. A few of the identified cytomegalovirus-associated TCR beta chains were confirmed in vitro to be specific for cytomegalovirus antigens. The authors suggested that the approach could potentially be generalized to other disease states and immunological phenotypes.

Separate from the roughly 660-subject first cohort, the validation cohort of 95 to 150 subjects was the group to which the donors belonged. The clonotype comes from a man aged 18-30 years in good health and CMV-seropositive. Material for sequencing was PBMCs. This chain is built from TRBV7-9 and TRBJ1-1; no D gene call is confident. At the DNA level, the sequence is TGTGCCAGCATCCCCCTTAGCGACACTGAAGCTTTCTTT. Its translation reads: CASIPLSDTEAFF.